Listed here is a single TCR beta chain. Its antigen is unknown. CDR1 and CDR2 from the germline V gene are SNHLY and FYNNEI. V was pared by 10 bases and J by 6 bases, with 20 bases between. This CDR3 region has 14 residues. TCRdb called the reads again in MiXCR, with one record for every CDR3 protein. Found here are roughly 200,000 distinct CDR3 sequences, 35% to 45% of them singletons; the top ten hold approximately 60%. The entry originates in a study of T cell repertoires in cytomegalovirus infection. About the study: Based on public TCR beta signatures, there were indications of CMV infection and of a matching HLA type. Regarding the study as a whole: The study identified carriers of CMV plus the relevant HLA from cumulative public TCR beta family frequency. Ex vivo responses were dominated by HLA-C-restricted CMV-specific TCR beta clonotypes.

The clonotype originates from a human donor in good health (CMV status not recorded). Some clones in this sample may be carry-over from other donors' samples. This chain uses TRBV2 with TRBJ2-3; a possible D gene is TRBD1 (5 bases). Sample: CD8+ T cells from cultured PBMCs, taken from culture after CMV antigen stimulation. The CDR3 sequence: CAKATGSLRDTQYF. The CDR3 DNA reads as TGTGCCAAAGCCACAGGTTCCCTGAGGGATACGCAGTATTTT.